This T cell receptor (beta chain) appears in the sequencing data of a study of low-dose radiotherapy and immunotherapy resistance in tumors. Study in general: Treatment of Cohort 2 consisted of 1 Gy per fraction every two weeks, amounting to 13 Gy over 26 weeks.

This clonotype was recorded many times. The time point denotes: after trial treatment. The treatment was: LDRT plus nivolumab, ipilimumab, low-dose cyclophosphamide and aspirin (RACIN trial). As a condition of eligibility, patients had advanced solid tumors lacking tumor-infiltrating lymphocytes. V lost 2 bases and J lost 6, with 13 bases in between. CDR3 length: 15 residues. Germline V lookup: CDR1 LNHDA, CDR2 SQIVND (reference sequence). TRAV- and TRBV-specific primers were used for first-strand cDNA, which covered alpha and beta chains. Amplification, which lasted approximately 20 PCR cycles, used a constant-region primer and V-primer adapter to amplify TCRs. TCRdb independently ran MiXCR on the reads; one entry per CDR3 protein. This sample has approximately 84,000 distinct CDR3 sequences, with less than 20% found just once.

The rearrangement links TRBV19 to TRBJ2-2; weak D call: TRBD2 (5 bases). The sample here was PBMCs, taken after low-dose radiotherapy plus immunotherapy. The receptor comes from a male donor with prostate cancer. This chain's CDR3 is CASSILGGGSGELFF. Here the CDR3 DNA reads TGTGCCAGTAGTATACTAGGTGGAGGCTCCGGGGAGCTGTTTTTT.